This T cell receptor (beta chain) was observed in a study of blood T cell repertoires in COVID-19. About the research overall: There were acute and convalescent COVID-19 samples, and they came from the United States, Italy and Spain. T cells, B-cell-depleted T cells, or PBMCs provided the cDNA or gDNA that served as material.

In the source study's methods: How many nucleated cells were present was estimated from reference gene primer amplification. Assay: immunoSEQ multiplex PCR; the TCRdb copy retains only in-frame clones and omits some. V, J and clone size reflect that table, while D and trimming were determined from the DNA. The table lists 200,000 to 300,000 clones, around nine tenths of them singletons. Cohort assignment relied on participant-reported clinical history. Source material: PBMCs or T cells enriched from blood (not recorded which). This receptor was identified in a woman aged 25 to 39 with acute COVID-19.

The CDR3 coding sequence is TGTGCCAGCAGCTTACGACGGCACAGGGACGAACCGAACACTGAAGCTTTCTTT. Translating it yields CASSLRRHRDEPNTEAFF. The V and J genes are TRBV11-2 and TRBJ1-1, with D perhaps TRBD1 (6 bases). Germline V CDR1 and CDR2: SGHAT, FQNNGV. The CDR3 runs to 18 residues. Trimming took 2 bases from V and 1 from J, leaving 20 bases between them. Complete variable domain (other parts from reference TRBV11-2 and TRBJ1-1): EAGVAQSPRYKIIEKRQSVAFWCNPISGHATLYWYQQILGQGPKLLIQFQNNGVVDDSQLPKDRFSAERLKGVDSTLKIQPAKLEDSAVYLCASSLRRHRDEPNTEAFFGQGTRLTVV.